This TCR beta chain was identified during a study of blood T cell repertoires in COVID-19. Across the whole study: Acute and convalescent COVID-19 samples came from the United States, Italy and Spain. Sample material is recorded as cDNA or gDNA derived from T cells, B-cell-depleted T cells, or PBMCs.

In the original workflow: Nucleated cell number was recorded as an estimate derived from reference gene primer amplification. Produced via immunoSEQ multiplex PCR; TCRdb's table is partial and in-frame only. V, J and clone size derive from that table, while D and trimming were established from the DNA sequence. The data contain about 160,000 clones, about 86% of them singletons. CDR3 length: 16 residues. The J segment lost 0 bases and the V segment lost 5 bases, leaving 8 bases of the junction unmatched. Germline CDR1 reads SGDLS; CDR2 reads YYNGEE. The sample taken for sequencing was peripheral blood. The V and J genes are TRBV9 and TRBJ2-3, with 8 bases matching TRBD2. The source is a man between 65 and 79 years old with acute or convalescent COVID-19. The CDR3 nucleotides read TGTGCCAGCAGGTCCGGTAGCGGGGCTAGCACAGATACGCAGTATTTT. Its translation: CASRSGSGASTDTQYF.